Below are 12 T cell receptor beta chains sequenced from a single sample in a study of blood T cells in healthy people across ages. For the second PCR, which ran for about 7 to 11 cycles, a sample-barcoded 5' primer and a J-beta primer mix were used. In TCRdb, the 5' RACE reads were re-called with MiXCR into one record per CDR3 protein. This sample has over 500,000 distinct CDR3 sequences, with about 25% found just once. The same sample was also studied in work on T cells of mothers and their children.

What was sequenced was blood. These receptors were taken from a boy aged 2-15 years in good health.

The chain uses TRBV5-1 and TRBJ1-1; 7 nucleotides match TRBD1. After removal of 3 bases from V and 5 bases from J, the junction contained 10 bases not matched to a gene. Germline CDR1 SGHRS, CDR2 YFSETQ. The CDR3 has 15 amino acids. In DNA, the CDR3 is TGCGCCAGCAGCTCGACAGGGTCTCCCACTACTGAAGCTTTCTTT. Protein: CASSSTGSPTTEAFF.

On this clonotype itself: A much bigger clone sits one base away, suggesting this may be a read error. The chain joins TRBV2 to TRBJ1-2; TRBD1 matches 8 bases. Germline CDR1 is SNHLY and CDR2 is FYNNEI. This CDR3 is built from 13 residues. The junction had 3 bases not matched to a gene; V was cut back by 6 bases and J by 3 bases. The CDR3 nucleotides are TGTGCCAGCAGGGCGACAGGGGACTATGGCTACACCTTC. It is translated as CASRATGDYGYTF.

The rearrangement joins TRBV5-1 to TRBJ2-2; D not certain. Germline lookup yields CDR1 SGHRS and CDR2 YFSETQ. The CDR3 is 15 amino acids. V shed 2 bases and J shed 1 base, with 9 bases lying between them. CDR3: CASSLLPWNTGELFF. The CDR3 region has the DNA TGCGCCAGCAGCTTACTACCATGGAACACCGGGGAGCTGTTTTTT.

This chain connects TRBV15 to TRBJ2-7; D is uncertain. The CDR3 length is 15 residues. Germline V gives CDR1 LNHNV, CDR2 YYDKDF (reference sequence). V lost 3 bases, J lost 4 bases, and 16 bases lay in between. DNA of the CDR3: TGTGCCACCAGCAGCTCCCAAGAGGCCCTTTACGAGCAGTACTTC. As protein: CATSSSQEALYEQYF. The full variable domain, completed using reference TRBV15 and TRBJ2-7, is DAMVIQNPRYQVTQFGKPVTLSCSQTLNHNVMYWYQQKSSQAPKLLFHYYDKDFNNEADTPDNFQSRRPNTSFCFLDIRSPGLGDTAMYLCATSSSQEALYEQYFGPGTRLTVT.

This clonotype was picked up a small number of times. The J gene is TRBJ2-1, the V gene TRBV20-1; TRBD1 or TRBD2 may be the D gene (6 bases each). CDR1 DFQATT and CDR2 SNEGSKA come from the germline V gene (reference sequence). Trimming stripped 7 bases from V and 9 bases from J, with 19 bases between. This CDR3 spans 13 amino acids. Here the CDR3 reads CSGEGVRGVEQFF. Written as DNA, the CDR3 is TGCAGTGGTGAAGGGGTTAGGGGGGTTGAGCAGTTCTTC.

This clonotype was seen more than once but under ten times. The CDR3 reads CASSQEFGAQWNSPLHF. The CDR3 DNA sequence: TGCGCCAGCAGCCAAGAATTCGGAGCCCAGTGGAATTCACCCCTCCACTTT. The V call is TRBV4-1, the J call TRBJ1-6; D is unclear. The CDR3 totals 17 residues. Germline V gives CDR1 MGHRA, CDR2 YSYEKL. V lost 0 bases, J lost 7 bases, and 16 bases lay in between.

A few counts support this clonotype. The CDR3 DNA sequence: TGTGCCAGCAGCGTATTTGACCCCCGCTCCTACAATGAGCAGTTCTTC. Its translation is CASSVFDPRSYNEQFF. The rearrangement joins TRBV25-1 to TRBJ2-1; D is ambiguous. The V gene lost 6 bases and the J gene lost 0 bases, with 15 bases spanning the gap. The CDR3 consists of 16 residues. Germline V gene data show CDR1 as MGHDK and CDR2 as SYGVNS. Drawing the rest from reference TRBV25-1 and TRBJ2-1, the complete variable domain is EADIYQTPRYLVIGTGKKITLECSQTMGHDKMYWYQQDPGMELHLIHYSYGVNSTEKGDLSSESTVSRIRTEHFPLTLESARPSHTSQYLCASSVFDPRSYNEQFFGPGTRLTVL.

The chain couples TRBV20-1 to TRBJ2-1; 9 nucleotides match TRBD2. This CDR3 has 15 amino acids. Germline V gene sequence: CDR1 DFQATT, CDR2 SNEGSKA (reference sequence). With 5 bases clipped from V and 10 bases from J, the junction kept 15 bases outside the gene matches. CDR3 DNA sequence: TGCAGTGCTCCACCGAGCGGGAGGAGACTGTTGGAGCAGTTCTTC. Translation: CSAPPSGRRLLEQFF.

This clonotype was seen a few times. The rearrangement uses TRBV28 and TRBJ2-4, with 7 bases matching TRBD1. Germline V gives CDR1 MDHEN, CDR2 SYDVKM. V was pared by 5 bases and J by 7 bases, with 11 bases of the junction left unmatched. CDR3 length: 15 amino acids. The CDR3 DNA reads as TGTGCCAGCAGTCCAACAACGACAGGGAGTAACATTCAGTACTTC. Translated: CASSPTTTGSNIQYF.

As regards this clonotype: The junction does not match germline at one end; this may be a read error. The chain recombines TRBV6-1 with TRBJ2-5; D assignment may be TRBD1 or TRBD2 (5 bases each). The DNA end lines up better with TRBJ2-1; the J call may be wrong. CDR3 length: 15 amino acids. Germline CDR1 and CDR2: MNHNS and SASEGT. The CDR3 coding sequence is TGTGCCAGCAGTGAGGGGACGGGGTACTACAATGGGCAGTTCTTC. Encoded protein: CASSEGTGYYNGQFF.

This clonotype was counted a few times. The rearrangement links TRBV4-2 to TRBJ2-5, with 10 bases aligning to TRBD2. V was pared by 0 bases and J by 5 bases, with 6 bases of the junction left unmatched. The germline gives CDR1 LGHNA, CDR2 YNFKEQ. The CDR3 is 16 residues long. In nucleotides, the CDR3 is TGTGCCAGCAGCCAAGATCCCGCACTAGCGGGGGAGACCCAGTACTTC. Encoded protein: CASSQDPALAGETQYF.

This clonotype was detected once. CDR3 nucleotides: TGTGCCAGCAGCCTCCCTCGGGACGGGGACAGGGTTTCGAAGGATACGCAGTATTTT. Amino acids: CASSLPRDGDRVSKDTQYF. V gene TRBV7-2 combines with J gene TRBJ2-3; 9 bases are a match to TRBD1. This CDR3 contains 19 residues. V lost 5 bases to trimming and J lost 6 bases; unmatched junction nucleotides: 21. Germline CDR1 and CDR2: SGHTA and FQGNSA.